This T cell receptor (beta chain) is from a study of blood T cells in healthy people across ages. A second PCR, run for roughly 7 to 12 cycles, used a sample-barcoded 5' primer plus a J-beta primer mix. TCRdb called the 5' RACE reads again in MiXCR, with one record for every CDR3 protein. This sample has roughly 2 million distinct CDR3 sequences, with about 50% found just once. The CDR3 consists of 14 residues. The germline gives CDR1 DFQATT, CDR2 SNEGSKA (reference sequence). This sequence was found in a middle-aged woman in good health. The V call is TRBV20-1, the J call TRBJ2-4; TRBD1 is a possible D gene (6 bases). With the DNA end fitting TRBJ2-7 better, the J assignment may be wrong. Material for sequencing was blood. The CDR3 DNA reads TGCAGTGCTAGAGATTACCAGGGGACCCACGAGCAGTACTTC. This encodes CSARDYQGTHEQYF.